Listed below are T cell receptor beta chains from one sample, sequenced in a study of T cell responses to AZD1222 COVID-19 vaccine. The data were produced by immunoSEQ multiplex PCR, yet TCRdb's version contains in-frame clones alone and is incomplete. The sample shows some 140,000 clones, around nine tenths of them seen only once. Sequences were derived from peripheral blood, sampled on day 0 of AZD1222 vaccination. The receptors come from an adult in good health. The CDR3 runs from the conserved cysteine through the conserved F or W. The D gene is left open where the match is weak. The size field is filled for only some rows; it gives once, few, many or a size class.

cdr3_nt cdr3_aa v_call clone_size d_call j_call
TGTGCCAGCAGCAGAGAGCCGGACCGTTCCTACGAGCAGTACTTC CASSREPDRSYEQYF TRBV6-5 NA NA TRBJ2-7
TGTGCCAGCAGTCCGTCGGGACAGGAGTGGGTGAACACTGAAGCTTTCTTT CASSPSGQEWVNTEAFF TRBV27 few TRBD1 TRBJ1-1
TGTGCCAGCAGCCTTACAGGGTTCATTACGAACACCGGGGAGCTGTTTTTT CASSLTGFITNTGELFF TRBV5-6 NA NA TRBJ2-2
TGCAGCGCCCAGGGGACCTTAGCGGGTAGCACAGATACGCAGTATTTT CSAQGTLAGSTDTQYF TRBV29-1 NA NA TRBJ2-3
TGTGCCACCAGCAGAGCAGAGGGAACAAGAGGCAATCAGCCCCAGCATTTT CATSRAEGTRGNQPQHF TRBV15 NA NA TRBJ1-5
TGTGCCAGCAGCTTGAGGGAGTCGGGTGAGCAGTTCTTC CASSLRESGEQFF TRBV11-2 NA NA TRBJ2-1
TGTGCCAGCAGAGACAGGGGACGCTACACCTTC CASRDRGRYTF TRBV12-3/TRBV12-4 NA TRBD1 TRBJ1-2
TGTGCCAGCAGCCACATCCGGGATAGCAATCAGCCCCAGCATTTT CASSHIRDSNQPQHF TRBV6-2/TRBV6-3 once NA TRBJ1-5
TGCAGCGTTGGAGAGCCCAATCAGCCCCAGCATTTT CSVGEPNQPQHF TRBV29-1 once NA TRBJ1-5
TGTGCCATCAGTGAGGGTCTGGGGGCAGAGGCTGAAGCTTTCTTT CAISEGLGAEAEAFF TRBV10-3 NA NA TRBJ1-1
TGTGCCTGGGGGACGGACTATAACTATGGCTACACCTTC CAWGTDYNYGYTF TRBV30 NA NA TRBJ1-2
TGCGCCAGCAGCCAAGGGACAGATAGCAATCAGCCCCAGCATTTT CASSQGTDSNQPQHF TRBV4-1 NA NA TRBJ1-5
TGTGCCAGCAGCTCTTCCGGGACAGTCACCGGGGAGCTGTTTTTT CASSSSGTVTGELFF TRBV5-8 NA TRBD1 TRBJ2-2
TGTGCCACCAGCATAAAAATCGAGGGGAGACATTTCAATCAGCCCCAGCATTTT CATSIKIEGRHFNQPQHF TRBV15 NA NA TRBJ1-5
TGTGCCAGCATTTCCTCGCAGGGGGCTATGAACTTC CASISSQGAMNF TRBV6-5 NA TRBD1 TRBJ2-4
TGTGCCAGCAGGACAGGGCATTCACCCCTCCACTTT CASRTGHSPLHF TRBV13 NA TRBD1 TRBJ1-6
TGTGCCAGCAGTCAAGGGACAGACTCAGCCAGTACGCAGTATTTT CASSQGTDSASTQYF TRBV28 NA TRBD1 TRBJ2-3
TGTGCCAGTAGTGGATCAGGGCGGACTGAAGCTTTCTTT CASSGSGRTEAFF TRBV19 NA NA TRBJ1-1
TGTGCCAGCAGCAGACTCCAGCGGGGCTCCTACGAGCAGTACTTC CASSRLQRGSYEQYF TRBV21-1 NA NA TRBJ2-7
TGTGCCACCAGTGGTGGCGAGGCTGACTCCTACAATGAGCAGTTCTTC CATSGGEADSYNEQFF TRBV24-1 NA NA TRBJ2-1
TGCGCCAGCAGCCAACTATCCGGGACTAGCGGGAGTCGTCTAAGGAAGTTCTTC CASSQLSGTSGSRLRKFF TRBV4-1 NA TRBD2 TRBJ2-1
TGTGCCAGCAGCCAAAATAGCGGGAGTATCATCGGGACAGATACGCAGTATTTT CASSQNSGSIIGTDTQYF TRBV3-1/TRBV3-2 NA TRBD2 TRBJ2-3
TGTGCCAGCAGCTTGGGGACAGTATCAGGACTAGCGGGAGGGAATGAGCAGTTCTTC CASSLGTVSGLAGGNEQFF TRBV5-8 NA TRBD2 TRBJ2-1
TGTGCCAGCTCACCACAAGGTCAGAGCTCTGGAAACACCATATATTTT CASSPQGQSSGNTIYF TRBV18 NA NA TRBJ1-3
TGTGCCTGGAGCGGGACTAGCGGTCGGGTTGAGACCCAGTACTTC CAWSGTSGRVETQYF TRBV30 NA TRBD2 TRBJ2-5
TGTGCCACCAGCAGAGATCTCTCTTCCGGGGAGCTGTTTTTT CATSRDLSSGELFF TRBV15 NA NA TRBJ2-2
TGCGCCAGCAGCCCGGACAGGGGTAAACGAAAGGGTGGTTCACCCCTCCACTTT CASSPDRGKRKGGSPLHF TRBV4-1 few TRBD1 TRBJ1-6
TGTGCCAGCAGTCCCGGGACTAGCGGGTGGAATGAGCAGTTCTTC CASSPGTSGWNEQFF TRBV27 NA TRBD2 TRBJ2-1
TGTGCCAGCAGCCCGGACAGGGGTTACTCTAACGGTGAAAAACTGTTTTTT CASSPDRGYSNGEKLFF TRBV9 NA TRBD1 TRBJ1-4
TGTGCCAGCAGCTTAGATCAGGGGAGCCAAGAGACCCAGTACTTC CASSLDQGSQETQYF TRBV11-3 NA NA TRBJ2-5
TGTGCCAGCAGCCGCGGCTCTTTGAACACTGAAGCTTTCTTT CASSRGSLNTEAFF TRBV7-2 NA NA TRBJ1-1
TGCAGCGTTCACAGGCCCGAAGCTTTCTTT CSVHRPEAFF TRBV29-1 NA NA TRBJ1-1
TGTGCCAGTAGTATAATCTCCGACAGGGGGCTGGATACGCAGTATTTT CASSIISDRGLDTQYF TRBV19 NA TRBD1 TRBJ2-3
TGTGCCAAGGGGTCCGGGACAGGGGTTGCCGGGGAGCTGTTTTTT CAKGSGTGVAGELFF TRBV7-9 NA TRBD1 TRBJ2-2
TGTGCCACCAGTGGTCCAAATCAGCCCCAGCATTTT CATSGPNQPQHF TRBV24-1 NA NA TRBJ1-5
TGTGCCAGCAGCTTGGCCGGGGCTAGCAGTAACAATGAGCAGTTCTTC CASSLAGASSNNEQFF TRBV5-5 NA NA TRBJ2-1
TGTGCCAGCAGCCCAACAGGGTTAGGACCCTACAATGAGCAGTTCTTC CASSPTGLGPYNEQFF TRBV9 NA NA TRBJ2-1